This T cell receptor beta chain was captured in a study of shared clonotypes between healthy human individuals. General study points: Across subsets, estimated richness was generally greater for naive than for memory populations.

The CDR3 has 15 residues. Trimming left V 4 bases short and J 3 bases short, with 12 bases between. Germline CDR1 reads MNHNY; CDR2 reads SVGAGI (reference sequence). Method: immunoSEQ multiplex PCR; TCRdb's copy keeps in-frame clones and lacks some. The table records about 1 million clones, around 76% of them present only once. For this clone: What it binds is not known.

Sequencing was carried out using memory CD4+ T cells sorted from blood. Subset given: CD45RA-negative fraction. This TCR was sampled from a man between 18 and 29 years old in good health. V usage is TRBV6-6 and J usage is TRBJ1-4; TRBD1 might be the D (5 bases). The CDR3 DNA follows: TGTGCCAGCAGTTTAACCCGGGACTCTAATGAAAAACTGTTTTTT. It translates to CASSLTRDSNEKLFF.